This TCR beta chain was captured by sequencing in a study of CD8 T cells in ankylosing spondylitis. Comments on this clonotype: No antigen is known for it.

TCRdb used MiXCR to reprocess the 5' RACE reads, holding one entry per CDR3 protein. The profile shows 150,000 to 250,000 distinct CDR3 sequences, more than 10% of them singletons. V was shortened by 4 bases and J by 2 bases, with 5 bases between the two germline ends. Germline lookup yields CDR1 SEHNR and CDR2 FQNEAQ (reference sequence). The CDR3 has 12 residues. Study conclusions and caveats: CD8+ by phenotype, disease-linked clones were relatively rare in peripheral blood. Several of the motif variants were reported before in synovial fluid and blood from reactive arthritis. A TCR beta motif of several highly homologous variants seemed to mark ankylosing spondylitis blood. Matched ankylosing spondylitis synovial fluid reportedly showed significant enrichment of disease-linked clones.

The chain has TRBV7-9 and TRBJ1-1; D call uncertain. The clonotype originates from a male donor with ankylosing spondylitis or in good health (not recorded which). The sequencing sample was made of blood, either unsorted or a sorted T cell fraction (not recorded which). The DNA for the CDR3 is TGTGCCAGCAGCTCCCAAAACACTGAAGCTTTCTTT. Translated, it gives CASSSQNTEAFF.